This T cell receptor (beta chain) is drawn from a study of blood T cell repertoires in COVID-19. As for the study in general: PBMCs, B-cell-depleted T cells, or T cells provided the cDNA or gDNA that made up the material.

The CDR3 is 16 amino acids. Germline V gene data show CDR1 as LNHDA and CDR2 as SQIVND (reference sequence). Trimming cost V 3 bases and J 2 bases, with 16 bases left between them. TCRdb keeps only in-frame clones here, not all; method: immunoSEQ multiplex PCR. The table lists about 180,000 clones, approximately 88% of them singletons, with about 8.4% in the top ten. Recovered participants had two consecutive negative NP/OP PCR tests, healthcare professional clearance, or symptom resolution. The specimen sequenced was PBMCs or T cells enriched from blood (not recorded which). The clonotype comes from a woman aged 18-29 years who had recovered from COVID-19. This chain links TRBV19 with TRBJ1-2, with D tentatively TRBD1 (6 bases). CDR3 nucleotide sequence: TGTGCCAGTAGTATGTTGGGAGACAGGCGGAACTATGGCTACACCTTC. This codes for CASSMLGDRRNYGYTF.